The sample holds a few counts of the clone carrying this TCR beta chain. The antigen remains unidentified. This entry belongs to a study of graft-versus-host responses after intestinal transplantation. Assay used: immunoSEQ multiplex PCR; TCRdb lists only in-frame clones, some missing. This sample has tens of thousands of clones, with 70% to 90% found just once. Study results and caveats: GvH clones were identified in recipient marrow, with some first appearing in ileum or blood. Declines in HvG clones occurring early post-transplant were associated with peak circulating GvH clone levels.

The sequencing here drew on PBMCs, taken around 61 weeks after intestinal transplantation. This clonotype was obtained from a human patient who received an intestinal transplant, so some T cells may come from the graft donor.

CDR3 amino acids: CAIQQGSGNQPQHF. The CDR3 region has the DNA TGTGCCATCCAGCAAGGTTCCGGCAATCAGCCCCAGCATTTT. The chain is built from TRBV6-1 and TRBJ1-5; no clear D. V was clipped by 10 bases and J by 2 bases, with 15 bases between them. CDR3 size: 14 residues. The germline V gene has CDR1 MNHNS and CDR2 SASEGT.